This T cell receptor beta chain was captured by sequencing in a study of control samples from healthy donors and cancer patients (dated by TCRdb to the early 2020s). Note on this clone: Its target antigen remains unknown. The input lacks base qualities; no much larger clone sits a single base away.

Library generation was performed with the immunoSEQ multiplex PCR assay. As stored in TCRdb, this immuneACCESS dataset retains in-frame rearrangements with V and J assigned. A fraction of the clones does not appear; measured against another copy, unresolved V genes explain less than half of the discrepancy, and the remainder lacks a known reason. The sample has 70,000 to 80,000 clones on record, more than 75% of them singletons. The leading ten clones occupy 3% to 4% of the sample. Relative to germline, V is 0 bases shorter and J is 2 bases shorter, with 7 bases between their ends. For CDR1 and CDR2, the germline V gene lists MGHRA and YSYEKL. The CDR3 covers 15 residues, taking in both the cysteine and the phenylalanine. Solely the CDR3 DNA is kept, with 45 bases framed from the first base.

The receptor comes from a woman in her 50s in good health. The sequenced material came from blood. This sequence uses TRBV4-1 and TRBJ2-2; a weak D assignment points to TRBD2 (5 bases agree). The nucleotides are TGCGCCAGCAGCCAAGAATGGACTAACACCGGGGAGCTGTTTTTT. Its protein is CASSQEWTNTGELFF.